These T cell receptor beta chains were read from a single sample in a study of OX40 agonist ivuxolimab in advanced cancers. Libraries were prepared by immunoSEQ multiplex PCR; TCRdb keeps only in-frame clonotypes and omits some of them. The table includes roughly 56,000 clones, about 89% detected once. The starting material was CD4+ or CD8+ T cells sorted from blood, obtained in a trial of the OX40 agonist ivuxolimab. The receptors were gathered from an adult with an advanced solid tumor such as melanoma, head and neck, liver or kidney cancer. The CDR3 runs from the conserved cysteine through the conserved F or W.

CDR3	V	J
CASMGDRDSSYEQYF	TRBV28	TRBJ2-7
CASSTGSLYEQYF	TRBV5-6	.
CASSFMGREKETQYF	TRBV7-9	TRBJ2-5
CASSQDLENKLYEQYF	TRBV4-2	TRBJ2-7
CASSLGMGRLNTEAFF	TRBV11-3	TRBJ1-1
CASSGRDFKYEQYF	TRBV7-6	TRBJ2-7
CASSPDRRAGNEQFF	TRBV28	TRBJ2-1
CASSLLGGQETQYF	TRBV27	TRBJ2-5
CASSSDTAGANVLTF	TRBV11-2	TRBJ2-6
CASSQESGKIQPQHF	TRBV4-2	TRBJ1-5
CASSLGGSGGDADTQYF	TRBV11-2	TRBJ2-3
CASSFNYEQYF	TRBV28	TRBJ2-7
CASSHMEYNEQFF	TRBV7-8	TRBJ2-1
CASSGGERDRSYEQYF	TRBV13	TRBJ2-7
CASSDRLRPGELFF	TRBV11-3	TRBJ2-2
CASSQDSGRGYNEQFF	TRBV4-2	TRBJ2-1
CAWSLGGATEAFF	TRBV30	TRBJ1-1
CASSDHVPDTQYF	TRBV2	TRBJ2-3
CASSPRTENTGELFF	TRBV7-3	TRBJ2-2
CASSSGAGSGEQYF	TRBV28	TRBJ2-7
CASSLDSWSSYNEQFF	TRBV7-3	TRBJ2-1
CASSQDPRGAFYGYTF	TRBV4-3	TRBJ1-2
CASSPSDRTTQETQYF	TRBV18	TRBJ2-5
CASSSLYSGDLVREAFF	TRBV28	TRBJ1-1
CASSHLGGANTEAFF	TRBV5-6	TRBJ1-1
CASRASGYYNEQFF	TRBV28	TRBJ2-1
CASSLWGYNEQFF	TRBV5-1	TRBJ2-1
CASSQTPYSNQPQHF	TRBV4-3	TRBJ1-5